The clone carrying this T cell receptor beta chain was counted once. Its target is not known. Germline CDR1 and CDR2: MDHEN and SYDVKM. This CDR3 has 18 residues. V lost 1 base to trimming and J lost 2 bases; unmatched junction nucleotides: 11. The data were obtained in a study of cytomegalovirus exposure and HLA in healthy donors. Study-level results: Cytomegalovirus-associated TCR beta chains were listed, numbering some 180.

Assay used: immunoSEQ multiplex PCR; TCRdb lists only in-frame clones, some missing. Of 60,000 to 75,000 clones listed, around 96% were seen once; the top ten hold 0.7% to 0.95%. The rearrangement links TRBV28 to TRBJ2-7; 10 nucleotides match TRBD2. The receptor was derived from a man aged 18 to 29 in good health and CMV-seronegative. The source material was PBMCs. The CDR3 reads CASSLYGAIAGGPYEQYF. As DNA, the CDR3 is TGTGCCAGCAGTTTATACGGGGCAATAGCGGGGGGACCCTACGAGCAGTACTTC.